This T cell receptor (beta chain) originates from a study of shared clonotypes between healthy human individuals. General study findings and limits: It was the non-shared clonotypes that had lower generation probabilities than clonotypes shared by all four donors. Naive subsets tended to show greater estimated richness than memory subsets.

Every donor was a Caucasian adult from Nashville, Tennessee. Here immunoSEQ multiplex PCR was the method, and the copy in TCRdb shows in-frame clones only, minus some. The sample has millions of clones, 85% to 95% seen once. Notes on this clone: Its matching antigen is unknown. This CDR3 is also generated by other DNA sequences in the sample.

The CDR3 totals 12 residues. Germline V lookup: CDR1 SQVTM, CDR2 ANQGSEA. Deletions cut 4 bases from V and 1 base from J, with 7 bases between. The J gene is TRBJ1-1, the V gene TRBV29-1, with a weak D call TRBD1 (5 bases). Sequences were obtained from naive CD4+ T cells sorted from blood. This sample's subset: CD45RA+ positively selected. This TCR was sampled from a man younger than 35 in good health. CDR3 sequence: CSVGRGNTEAFF. DNA of the CDR3: TGCAGCGTTGGGAGGGGGAACACTGAAGCTTTCTTT. Variable domain in full (rest from reference TRBV29-1 and TRBJ1-1): SAVISQKPSRDICQRGTSLTIQCQVDSQVTMMFWYRQQPGQSLTLIATANQGSEATYESGFVIDKFPISRPNLTFSTLTVSNMSPEDSSIYLCSVGRGNTEAFFGQGTRLTVV.